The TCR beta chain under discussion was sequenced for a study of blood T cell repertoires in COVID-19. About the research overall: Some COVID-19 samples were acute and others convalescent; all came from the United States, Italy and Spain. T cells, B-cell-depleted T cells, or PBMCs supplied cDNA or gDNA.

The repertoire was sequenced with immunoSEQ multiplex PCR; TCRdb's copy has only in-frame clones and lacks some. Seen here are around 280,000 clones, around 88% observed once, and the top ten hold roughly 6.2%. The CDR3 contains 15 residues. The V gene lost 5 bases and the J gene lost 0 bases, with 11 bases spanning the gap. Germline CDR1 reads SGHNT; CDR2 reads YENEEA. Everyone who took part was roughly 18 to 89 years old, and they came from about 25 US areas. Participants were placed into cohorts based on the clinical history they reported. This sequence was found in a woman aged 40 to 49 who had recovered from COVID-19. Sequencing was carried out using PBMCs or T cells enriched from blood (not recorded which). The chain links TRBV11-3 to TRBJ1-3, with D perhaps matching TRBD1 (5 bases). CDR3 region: CASSLGGSSGNTIYF. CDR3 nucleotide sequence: TGTGCCAGCAGCCTGGGGGGAAGCTCTGGAAACACCATATATTTT.